The source of this T cell receptor beta chain is a study of regulatory T cells in long-lasting Graves disease. This clonotype was observed many times. Its antigen is still unknown. CDR1 is SGHTA, CDR2 FQGNSA, per germline. CDR3 length: 15 amino acids. V lost 0 bases, J lost 2 bases, and 7 bases lay in between. Documented time point: newly diagnosed GD, antithyroid drugs for less than 3 months. PBMC RNA was the source of the TCR library. Study findings and constraints: Persistent disease preferred TRBV28, TRBJ1-2 and TRBJ2-5. Whereas new patients shared 800 to 1,000 public clonotypes, persistent patients shared more, at approximately 2,700.

CDR3 regions were amplified by Arm-PCR using iRepertoire HTBI primers to build TCR beta libraries. TCRdb itself ran the multiplex PCR reads through MiXCR, one entry per CDR3 protein. The table records about half a million distinct CDR3 sequences, more than 10% of them present only once. The data were also submitted as part of a second study, on T cells in Graves' hyperthyroidism and ophthalmopathy. This second study notes: Participants, patients aged 18 to 65, had newly diagnosed hyperthyroidism with a duration under 2 months. Most clonotypes expanded in the thyroid (above 0.001) were also present in blood.

The chain is built from TRBV7-2 and TRBJ2-2; D call uncertain. The TCR was taken from a woman aged 25 to 45 with Graves disease. The source material was peripheral blood mononuclear cells (PBMCs), sampled at new diagnosis, from a patient treated with antithyroid drugs. In DNA form, the CDR3 reads TGTGCCAGCAGCTTAGCTCGGCCAAACACCGGGGAGCTGTTTTTT. Translation: CASSLARPNTGELFF.